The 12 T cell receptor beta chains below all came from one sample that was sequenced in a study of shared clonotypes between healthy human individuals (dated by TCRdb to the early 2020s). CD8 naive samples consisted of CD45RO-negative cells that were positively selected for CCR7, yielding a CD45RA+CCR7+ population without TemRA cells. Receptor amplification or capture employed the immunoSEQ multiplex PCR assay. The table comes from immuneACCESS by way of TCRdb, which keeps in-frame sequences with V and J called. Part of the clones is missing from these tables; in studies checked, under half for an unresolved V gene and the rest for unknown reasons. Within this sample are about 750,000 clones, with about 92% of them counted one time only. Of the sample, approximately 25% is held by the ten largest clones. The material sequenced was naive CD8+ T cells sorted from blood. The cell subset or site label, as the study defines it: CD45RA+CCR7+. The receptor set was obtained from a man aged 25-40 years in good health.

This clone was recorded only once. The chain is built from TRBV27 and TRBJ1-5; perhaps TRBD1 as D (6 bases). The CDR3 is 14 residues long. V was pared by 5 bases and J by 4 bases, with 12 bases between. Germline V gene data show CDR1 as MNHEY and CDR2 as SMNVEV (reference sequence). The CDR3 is CASSPRGRNQPQHF. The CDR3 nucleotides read TGTGCCAGCAGTCCCAGGGGTCGGAATCAGCCCCAGCATTTT.

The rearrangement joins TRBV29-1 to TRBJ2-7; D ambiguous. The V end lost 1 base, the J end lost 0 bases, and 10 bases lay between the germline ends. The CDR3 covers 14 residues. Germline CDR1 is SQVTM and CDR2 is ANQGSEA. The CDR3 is CSVEVPSSSYEQYF. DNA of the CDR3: TGCAGCGTTGAAGTGCCTTCCTCCTCCTACGAGCAGTACTTC.

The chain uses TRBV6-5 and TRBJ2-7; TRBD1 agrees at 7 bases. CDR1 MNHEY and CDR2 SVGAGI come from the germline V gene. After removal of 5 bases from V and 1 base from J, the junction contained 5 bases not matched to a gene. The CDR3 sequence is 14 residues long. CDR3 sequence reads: CASSPRQGSYEQYF. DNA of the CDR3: TGTGCCAGCAGTCCCCGACAGGGTTCCTACGAGCAGTACTTC.

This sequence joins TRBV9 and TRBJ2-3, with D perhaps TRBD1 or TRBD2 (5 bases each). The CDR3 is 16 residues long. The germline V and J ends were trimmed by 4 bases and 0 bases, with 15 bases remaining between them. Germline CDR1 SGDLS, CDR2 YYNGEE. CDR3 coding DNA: TGTGCCAGCAGCACTCCCGGGACCGTTAGCACAGATACGCAGTATTTT. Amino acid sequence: CASSTPGTVSTDTQYF.

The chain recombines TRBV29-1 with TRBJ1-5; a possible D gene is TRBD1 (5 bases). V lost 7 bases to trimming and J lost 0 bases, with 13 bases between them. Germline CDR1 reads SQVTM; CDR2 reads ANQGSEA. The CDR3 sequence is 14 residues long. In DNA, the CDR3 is TGCAGCGCCGCGGCGGGGGATAGCAATCAGCCCCAGCATTTT. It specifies CSAAAGDSNQPQHF.

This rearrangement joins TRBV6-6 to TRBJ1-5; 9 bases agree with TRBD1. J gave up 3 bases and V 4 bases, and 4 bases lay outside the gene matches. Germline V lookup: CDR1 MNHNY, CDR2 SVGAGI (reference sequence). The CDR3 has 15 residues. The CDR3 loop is CASSSDRGHNQPQHF. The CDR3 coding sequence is TGTGCCAGCAGTTCGGACAGGGGACACAATCAGCCCCAGCATTTT.

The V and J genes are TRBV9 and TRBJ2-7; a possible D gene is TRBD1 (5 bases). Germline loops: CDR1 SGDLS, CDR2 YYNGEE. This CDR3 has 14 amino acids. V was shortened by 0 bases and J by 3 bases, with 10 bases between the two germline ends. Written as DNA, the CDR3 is TGTGCCAGCAGCGTAGCTGGCGGACACTACGAGCAGTACTTC. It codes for CASSVAGGHYEQYF.

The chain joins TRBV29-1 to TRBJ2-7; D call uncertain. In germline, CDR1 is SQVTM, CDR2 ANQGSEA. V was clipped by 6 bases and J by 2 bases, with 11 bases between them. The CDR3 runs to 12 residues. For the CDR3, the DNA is TGCAGCGTATATGTGGGTCCCTACGAGCAGTACTTC. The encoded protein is CSVYVGPYEQYF.

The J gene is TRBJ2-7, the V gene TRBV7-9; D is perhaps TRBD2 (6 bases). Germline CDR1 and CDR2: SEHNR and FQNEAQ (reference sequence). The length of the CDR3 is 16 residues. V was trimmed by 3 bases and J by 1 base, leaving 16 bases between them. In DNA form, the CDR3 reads TGTGCCAGCAGCTTGGCGGGCACGGCGGGATCCTACGAGCAGTACTTC. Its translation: CASSLAGTAGSYEQYF.

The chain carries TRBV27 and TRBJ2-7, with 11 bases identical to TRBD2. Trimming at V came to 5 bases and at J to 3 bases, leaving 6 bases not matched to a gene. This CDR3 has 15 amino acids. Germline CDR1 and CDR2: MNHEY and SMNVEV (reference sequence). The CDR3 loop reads CASSRTSGSFYEQYF. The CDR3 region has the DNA TGTGCCAGCAGTCGAACTAGCGGGAGTTTCTACGAGCAGTACTTC.

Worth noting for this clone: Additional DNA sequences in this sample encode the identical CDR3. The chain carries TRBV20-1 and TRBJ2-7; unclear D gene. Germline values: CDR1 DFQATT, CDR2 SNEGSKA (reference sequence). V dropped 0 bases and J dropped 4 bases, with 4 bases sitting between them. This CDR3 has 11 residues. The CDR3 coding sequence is TGCAGTGCTAGAGAGACGTACGAGCAGTACTTC. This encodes CSARETYEQYF.

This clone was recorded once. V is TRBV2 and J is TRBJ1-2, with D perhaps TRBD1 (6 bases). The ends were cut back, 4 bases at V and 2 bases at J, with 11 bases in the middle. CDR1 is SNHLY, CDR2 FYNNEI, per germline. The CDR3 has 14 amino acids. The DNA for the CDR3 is TGTGCCAGCAGTGGTAGGACAGAAAACTATGGCTACACCTTC. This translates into CASSGRTENYGYTF.